The present TCR beta chain was sequenced within a study of OX40 agonist ivuxolimab in advanced cancers. CDR3 size: 17 residues. Germline CDR1 reads SGHKS; CDR2 reads YYEKEE (reference sequence). Trimming stripped 4 bases from V and 2 bases from J, with 19 bases between. Clones were read by immunoSEQ multiplex PCR, and TCRdb kept only the in-frame ones, dropping some. Here the sample spans 12,000 or so clones, more than 65% being singletons. The source was CD4+ or CD8+ T cells sorted from blood, collected in a trial of the OX40 agonist ivuxolimab. The receptor's source is an adult with an advanced solid tumor such as melanoma, head and neck, liver or kidney cancer. This rearrangement joins TRBV5-5 to TRBJ2-1, with D perhaps TRBD1 or TRBD2 (6 bases each). The CDR3 loop reads CASSPSVMRGAYNEQFF. The CDR3 DNA reads TGTGCCAGCAGCCCATCTGTTATGAGGGGGGCCTACAATGAGCAGTTCTTC.